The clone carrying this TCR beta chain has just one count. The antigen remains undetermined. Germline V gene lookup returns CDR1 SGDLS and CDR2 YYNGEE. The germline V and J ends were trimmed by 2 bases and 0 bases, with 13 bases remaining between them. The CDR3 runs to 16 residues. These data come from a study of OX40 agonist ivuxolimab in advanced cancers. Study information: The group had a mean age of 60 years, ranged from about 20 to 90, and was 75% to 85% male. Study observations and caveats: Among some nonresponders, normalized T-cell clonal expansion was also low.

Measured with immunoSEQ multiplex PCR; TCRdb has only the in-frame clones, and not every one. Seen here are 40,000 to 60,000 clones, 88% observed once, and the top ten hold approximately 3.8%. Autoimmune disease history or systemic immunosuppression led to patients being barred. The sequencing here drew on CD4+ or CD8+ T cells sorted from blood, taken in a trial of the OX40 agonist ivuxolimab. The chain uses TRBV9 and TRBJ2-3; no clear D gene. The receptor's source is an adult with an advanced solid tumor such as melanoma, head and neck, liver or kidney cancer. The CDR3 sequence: CASSVSPASSTDTQYF. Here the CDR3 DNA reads TGTGCCAGCAGCGTGTCGCCAGCAAGTAGCACAGATACGCAGTATTTT.